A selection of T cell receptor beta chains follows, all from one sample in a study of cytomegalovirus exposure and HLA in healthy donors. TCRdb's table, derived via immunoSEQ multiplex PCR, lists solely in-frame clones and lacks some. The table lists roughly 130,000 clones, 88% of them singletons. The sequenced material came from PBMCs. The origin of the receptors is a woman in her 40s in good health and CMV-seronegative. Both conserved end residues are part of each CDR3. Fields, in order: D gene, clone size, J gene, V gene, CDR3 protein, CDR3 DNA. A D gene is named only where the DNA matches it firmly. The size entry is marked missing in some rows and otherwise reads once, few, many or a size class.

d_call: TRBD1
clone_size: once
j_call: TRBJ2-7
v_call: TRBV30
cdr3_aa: CALIPTGAFYEQYF
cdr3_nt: TGTGCCTTGATACCGACAGGGGCGTTCTACGAGCAGTACTTC

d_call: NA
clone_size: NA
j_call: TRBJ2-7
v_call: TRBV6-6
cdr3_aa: CASSPLGGAAYEQYF
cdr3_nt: TGTGCCAGCAGTCCACTGGGGGGAGCCGCATACGAGCAGTACTTC

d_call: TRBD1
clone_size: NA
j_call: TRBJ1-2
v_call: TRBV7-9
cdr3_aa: CSSSLRQGAHGYTF
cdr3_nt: TGTTCCAGCAGCTTGAGACAGGGGGCGCATGGCTACACCTTC

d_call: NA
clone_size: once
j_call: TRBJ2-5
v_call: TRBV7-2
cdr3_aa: CASRDSPAFQETQYF
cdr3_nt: TGTGCCAGCAGAGACAGTCCGGCATTCCAAGAGACCCAGTACTTC

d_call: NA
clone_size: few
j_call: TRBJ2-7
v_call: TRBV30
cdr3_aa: CALRHRSYEQYF
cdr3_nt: TGTGCCCTCAGGCACAGATCCTACGAGCAGTACTTC

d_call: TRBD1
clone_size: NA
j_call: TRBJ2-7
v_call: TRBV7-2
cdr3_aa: CASSLDRGTHEQYF
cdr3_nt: TGTGCCAGCAGCCTGGACAGGGGGACCCACGAGCAGTACTTC

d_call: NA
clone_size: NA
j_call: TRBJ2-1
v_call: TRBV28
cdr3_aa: CASSFSLVDPDNEQFF
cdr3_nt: TGTGCCAGCAGTTTTTCTCTAGTCGACCCCGACAATGAGCAGTTCTTC

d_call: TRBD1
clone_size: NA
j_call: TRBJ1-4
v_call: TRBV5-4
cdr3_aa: CASSLGQGAQGNEKLFF
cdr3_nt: TGTGCCAGCAGCTTGGGACAGGGGGCGCAGGGTAATGAAAAACTGTTTTTT

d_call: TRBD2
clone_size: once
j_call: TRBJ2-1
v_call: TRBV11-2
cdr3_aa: CASSLVSGRANEQFF
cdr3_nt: TGTGCCAGCAGCTTAGTTAGCGGGAGGGCCAATGAGCAGTTCTTC

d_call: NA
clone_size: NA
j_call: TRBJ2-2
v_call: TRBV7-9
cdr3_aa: CASSSTRGPPGELFF
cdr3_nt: TGTGCCAGCAGCTCAACGCGGGGCCCCCCCGGGGAGCTGTTTTTT

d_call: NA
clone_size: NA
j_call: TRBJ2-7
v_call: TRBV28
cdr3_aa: CASSSPKALEQYF
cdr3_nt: TGTGCCAGCAGTTCTCCCAAAGCTCTCGAGCAGTACTTC

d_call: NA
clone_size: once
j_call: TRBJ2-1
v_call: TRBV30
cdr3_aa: CAWSVDWGAEQFF
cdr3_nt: TGTGCCTGGAGTGTTGACTGGGGAGCTGAGCAGTTCTTC

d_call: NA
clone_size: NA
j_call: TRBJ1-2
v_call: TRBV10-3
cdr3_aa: CATSLGDTFYGYTF
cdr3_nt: TGTGCCACTTCACTCGGGGACACGTTCTATGGCTACACCTTC

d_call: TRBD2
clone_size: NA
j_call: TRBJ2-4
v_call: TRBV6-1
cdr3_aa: CASSEIGGAKNIQYF
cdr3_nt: TGTGCCAGCAGTGAAATCGGGGGGGCCAAAAACATTCAGTACTTC

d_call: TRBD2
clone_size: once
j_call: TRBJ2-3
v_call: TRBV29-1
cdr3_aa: CSVDWGGSTDTQYF
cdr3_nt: TGCAGCGTTGATTGGGGAGGGAGCACAGATACGCAGTATTTT

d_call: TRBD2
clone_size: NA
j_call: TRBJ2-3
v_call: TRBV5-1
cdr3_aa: CASFFEAGAVTDTQYF
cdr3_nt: TGCGCCAGCTTTTTTGAGGCGGGAGCCGTCACAGATACGCAGTATTTT

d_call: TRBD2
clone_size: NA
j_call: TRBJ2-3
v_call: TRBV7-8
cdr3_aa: CASSLAGRADTQYF
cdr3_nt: TGTGCCAGCAGCTTAGCCGGGAGGGCAGATACGCAGTATTTT

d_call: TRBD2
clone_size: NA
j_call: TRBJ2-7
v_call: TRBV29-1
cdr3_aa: CSATRLARRDEQYF
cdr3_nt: TGCAGCGCAACGAGACTAGCCCGGCGGGACGAGCAGTACTTC

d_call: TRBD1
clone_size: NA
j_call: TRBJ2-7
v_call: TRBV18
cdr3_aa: CASSPGTGSWGQYF
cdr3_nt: TGTGCCAGCTCACCAGGGACAGGGTCCTGGGGGCAGTACTTC

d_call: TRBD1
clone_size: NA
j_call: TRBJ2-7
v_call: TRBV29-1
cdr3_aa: CSVAGQADSYEQYF
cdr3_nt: TGCAGCGTGGCCGGACAGGCGGACTCCTACGAGCAGTACTTC

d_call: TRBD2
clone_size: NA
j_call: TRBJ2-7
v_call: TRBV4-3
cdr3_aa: CASSPREGSEQYF
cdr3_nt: TGCGCCAGCAGCCCAAGGGAGGGAAGCGAGCAGTACTTC

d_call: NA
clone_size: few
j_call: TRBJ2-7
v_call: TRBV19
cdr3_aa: CASSDRSGTYEQYF
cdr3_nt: TGTGCCAGTAGTGATCGTTCTGGCACCTACGAGCAGTACTTC

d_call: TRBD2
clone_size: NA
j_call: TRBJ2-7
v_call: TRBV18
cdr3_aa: CASSLSGTTGEQYF
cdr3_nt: TGTGCCAGCTCTTTGTCCGGGACTACGGGGGAGCAGTACTTC

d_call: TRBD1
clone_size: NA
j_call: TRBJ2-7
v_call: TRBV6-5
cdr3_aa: CASSWGQGYEQYF
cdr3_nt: TGTGCCAGCAGTTGGGGACAGGGTTACGAGCAGTACTTC

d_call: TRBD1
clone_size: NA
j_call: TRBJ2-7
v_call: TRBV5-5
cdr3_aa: CASSFRTGSYEQYF
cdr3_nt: TGTGCCAGCAGCTTCCGGACAGGAAGCTACGAGCAGTACTTC

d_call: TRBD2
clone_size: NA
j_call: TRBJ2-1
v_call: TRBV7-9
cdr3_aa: CASSLGLAPNEQFF
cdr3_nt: TGTGCCAGCAGCTTAGGACTAGCTCCCAATGAGCAGTTCTTC

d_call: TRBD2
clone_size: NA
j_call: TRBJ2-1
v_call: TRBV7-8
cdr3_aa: CASSRQTGLAGFNEQFF
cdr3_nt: TGTGCCAGCAGCCGCCAAACCGGGCTAGCGGGTTTCAATGAGCAGTTCTTC

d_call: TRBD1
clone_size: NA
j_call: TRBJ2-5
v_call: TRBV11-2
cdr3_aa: CASSFSGGGFTFQETQYF
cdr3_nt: TGTGCCAGCAGCTTTTCAGGGGGCGGATTTACCTTCCAAGAGACCCAGTACTTC

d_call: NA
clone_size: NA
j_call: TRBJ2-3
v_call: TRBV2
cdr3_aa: CASSGLLTDTQYF
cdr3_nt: TGTGCCAGCAGTGGACTCCTCACAGATACGCAGTATTTT

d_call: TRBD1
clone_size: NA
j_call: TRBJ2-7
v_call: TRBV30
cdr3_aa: CAWSVGTGVDEQYF
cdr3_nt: TGTGCCTGGAGTGTGGGGACAGGGGTTGACGAGCAGTACTTC

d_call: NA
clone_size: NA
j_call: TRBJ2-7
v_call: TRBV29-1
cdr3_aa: CSVEDTDGFNEQYF
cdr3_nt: TGCAGCGTTGAGGACACGGATGGGTTCAACGAGCAGTACTTC

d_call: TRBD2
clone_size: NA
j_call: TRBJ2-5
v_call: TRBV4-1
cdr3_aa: CASSQYGGGETQYF
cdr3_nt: TGCGCCAGCAGCCAATACGGGGGGGGAGAGACCCAGTACTTC

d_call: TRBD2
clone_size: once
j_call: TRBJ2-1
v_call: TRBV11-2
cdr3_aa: CASGMTSGSRYEQFF
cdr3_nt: TGTGCCAGCGGAATGACTAGCGGGAGTAGGTATGAGCAGTTCTTC

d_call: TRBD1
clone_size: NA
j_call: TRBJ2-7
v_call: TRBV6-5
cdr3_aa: CASSSRTGLYEQYF
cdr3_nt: TGTGCCAGCAGTTCCCGGACAGGGTTATACGAGCAGTACTTC

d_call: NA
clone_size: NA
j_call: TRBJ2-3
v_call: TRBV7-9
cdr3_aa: CASSSTGPFTDTQYF
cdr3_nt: TGTGCCAGCAGCTCTACCGGTCCGTTCACAGATACGCAGTATTTT

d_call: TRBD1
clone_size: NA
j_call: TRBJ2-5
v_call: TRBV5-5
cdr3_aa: CASSLGTGKETQYF
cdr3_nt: TGTGCCAGCAGCCTGGGGACAGGGAAAGAGACCCAGTACTTC

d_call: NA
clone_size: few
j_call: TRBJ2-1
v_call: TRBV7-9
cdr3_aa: CASSPVYRSNEQFF
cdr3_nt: TGTGCCAGCAGCCCAGTCTACAGGTCCAATGAGCAGTTCTTC

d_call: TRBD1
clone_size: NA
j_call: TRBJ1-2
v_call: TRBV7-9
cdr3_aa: CASSLGSGQGPNGYTF
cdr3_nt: TGTGCCAGCAGCTTAGGATCCGGACAGGGCCCTAATGGCTACACCTTC